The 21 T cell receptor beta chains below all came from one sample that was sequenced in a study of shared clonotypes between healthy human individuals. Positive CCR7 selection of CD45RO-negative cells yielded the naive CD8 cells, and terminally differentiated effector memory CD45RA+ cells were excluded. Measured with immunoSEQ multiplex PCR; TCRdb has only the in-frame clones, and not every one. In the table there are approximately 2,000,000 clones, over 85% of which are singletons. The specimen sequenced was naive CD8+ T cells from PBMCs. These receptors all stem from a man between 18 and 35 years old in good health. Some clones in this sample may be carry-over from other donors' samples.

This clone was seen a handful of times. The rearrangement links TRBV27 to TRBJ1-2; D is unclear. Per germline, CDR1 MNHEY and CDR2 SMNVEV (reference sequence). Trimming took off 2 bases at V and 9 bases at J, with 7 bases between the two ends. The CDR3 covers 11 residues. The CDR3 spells CASSLGGSYTF. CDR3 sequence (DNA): TGTGCCAGCAGTTTAGGAGGGAGCTACACCTTC.

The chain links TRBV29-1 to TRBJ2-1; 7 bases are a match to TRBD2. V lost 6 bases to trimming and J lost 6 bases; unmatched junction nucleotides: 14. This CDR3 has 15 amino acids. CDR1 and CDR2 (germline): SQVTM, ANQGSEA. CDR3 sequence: CSVPSFAGAINEQFF. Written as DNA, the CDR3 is TGCAGCGTGCCCTCTTTCGCGGGAGCTATCAATGAGCAGTTCTTC.

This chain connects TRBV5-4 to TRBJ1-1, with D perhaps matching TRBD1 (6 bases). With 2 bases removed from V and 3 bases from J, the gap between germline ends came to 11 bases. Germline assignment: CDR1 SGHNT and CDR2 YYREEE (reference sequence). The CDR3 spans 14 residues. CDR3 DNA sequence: TGTGCCAGCAGCTTTCCCGGACAGCACACTGAAGCTTTCTTT. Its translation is CASSFPGQHTEAFF. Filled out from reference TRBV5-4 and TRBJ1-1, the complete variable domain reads ETGVTQSPTHLIKTRGQQVTLRCSSQSGHNTVSWYQQALGQGPQFIFQYYREEENGRGNFPPRFSGLQFPNYSSELNVNALELDDSALYLCASSFPGQHTEAFFGQGTRLTVV.

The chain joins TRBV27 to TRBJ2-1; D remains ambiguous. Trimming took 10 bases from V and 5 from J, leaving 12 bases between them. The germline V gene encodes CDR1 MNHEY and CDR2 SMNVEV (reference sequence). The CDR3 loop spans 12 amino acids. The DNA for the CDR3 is TGTGCCAACAAAAGGCCAGACAATGAGCAGTTCTTC. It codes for CANKRPDNEQFF.

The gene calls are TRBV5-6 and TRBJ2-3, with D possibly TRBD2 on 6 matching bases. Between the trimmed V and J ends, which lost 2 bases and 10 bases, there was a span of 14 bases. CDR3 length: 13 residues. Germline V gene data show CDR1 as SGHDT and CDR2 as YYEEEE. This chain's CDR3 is CASSLELAPSQYF. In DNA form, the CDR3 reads TGTGCCAGCAGCTTAGAACTAGCTCCATCGCAGTATTTT.

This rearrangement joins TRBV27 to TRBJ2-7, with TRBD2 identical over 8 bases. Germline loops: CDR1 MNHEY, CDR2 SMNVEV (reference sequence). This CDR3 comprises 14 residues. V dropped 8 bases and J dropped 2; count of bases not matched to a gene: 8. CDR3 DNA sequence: TGTGCCAGCTCCCGGGGGGGGGAGGCCTACGAGCAGTACTTC. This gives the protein CASSRGGEAYEQYF.

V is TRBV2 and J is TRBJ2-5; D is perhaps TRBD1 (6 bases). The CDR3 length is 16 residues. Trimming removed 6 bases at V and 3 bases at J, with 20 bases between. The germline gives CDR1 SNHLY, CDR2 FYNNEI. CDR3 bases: TGTGCCAGCAGAAGCGAGCCGGGACAAGGGGAAGAGACCCAGTACTTC. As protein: CASRSEPGQGEETQYF.

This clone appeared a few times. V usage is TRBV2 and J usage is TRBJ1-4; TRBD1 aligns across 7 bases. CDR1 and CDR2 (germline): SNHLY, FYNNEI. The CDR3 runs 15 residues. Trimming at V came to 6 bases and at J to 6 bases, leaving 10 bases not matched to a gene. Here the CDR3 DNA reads TGTGCCAGCAGAGCCCTCAGGGGGATCGATGAAAAACTGTTTTTT. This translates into CASRALRGIDEKLFF.

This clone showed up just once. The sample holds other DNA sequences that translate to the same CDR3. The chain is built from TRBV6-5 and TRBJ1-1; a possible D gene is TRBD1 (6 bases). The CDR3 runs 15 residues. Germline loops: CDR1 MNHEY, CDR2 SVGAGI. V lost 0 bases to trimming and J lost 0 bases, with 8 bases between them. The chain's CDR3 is CASSYSRGMNTEAFF. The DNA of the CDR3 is TGTGCCAGCAGTTACTCGAGGGGGATGAACACTGAAGCTTTCTTT.

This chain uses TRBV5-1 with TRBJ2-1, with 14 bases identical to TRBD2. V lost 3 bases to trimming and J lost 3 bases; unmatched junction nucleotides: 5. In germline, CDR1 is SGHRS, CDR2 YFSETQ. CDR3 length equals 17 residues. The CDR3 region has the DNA TGCGCCAGCAGCTGGAAGGGACTAGCGGGAGTCTACAATGAGCAGTTCTTC. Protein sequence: CASSWKGLAGVYNEQFF.

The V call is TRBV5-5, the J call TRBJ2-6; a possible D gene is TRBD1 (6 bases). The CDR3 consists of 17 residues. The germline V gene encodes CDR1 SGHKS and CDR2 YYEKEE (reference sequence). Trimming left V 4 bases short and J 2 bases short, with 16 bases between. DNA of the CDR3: TGTGCCAGCAGCCCATTACCCGGGACAACTGGGGCCAACGTCCTGACTTTC. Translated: CASSPLPGTTGANVLTF.

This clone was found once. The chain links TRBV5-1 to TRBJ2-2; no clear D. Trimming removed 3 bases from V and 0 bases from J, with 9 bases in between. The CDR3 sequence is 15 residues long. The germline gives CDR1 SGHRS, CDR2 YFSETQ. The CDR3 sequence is CASSWLGANTGELFF. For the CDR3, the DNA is TGCGCCAGCAGCTGGTTGGGCGCGAACACCGGGGAGCTGTTTTTT.

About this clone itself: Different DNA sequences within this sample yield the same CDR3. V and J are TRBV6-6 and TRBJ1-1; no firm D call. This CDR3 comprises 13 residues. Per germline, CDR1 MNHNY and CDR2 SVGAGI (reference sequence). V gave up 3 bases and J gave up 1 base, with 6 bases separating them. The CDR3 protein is CASSYLENTEAFF. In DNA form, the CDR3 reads TGTGCCAGCAGTTATTTAGAGAACACTGAAGCTTTCTTT.

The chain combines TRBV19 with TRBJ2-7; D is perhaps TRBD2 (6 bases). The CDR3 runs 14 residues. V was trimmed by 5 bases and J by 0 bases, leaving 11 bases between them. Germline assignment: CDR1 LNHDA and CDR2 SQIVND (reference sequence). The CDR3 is CASSAHGSSYEQYF. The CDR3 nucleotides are TGTGCCAGTAGTGCCCACGGGAGCTCCTACGAGCAGTACTTC.

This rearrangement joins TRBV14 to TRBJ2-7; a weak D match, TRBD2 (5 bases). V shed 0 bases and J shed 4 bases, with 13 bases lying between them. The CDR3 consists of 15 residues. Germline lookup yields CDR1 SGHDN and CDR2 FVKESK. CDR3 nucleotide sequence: TGTGCCAGCAGCCAAGAATCGGGGTTCGCGTACGAGCAGTACTTC. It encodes CASSQESGFAYEQYF.

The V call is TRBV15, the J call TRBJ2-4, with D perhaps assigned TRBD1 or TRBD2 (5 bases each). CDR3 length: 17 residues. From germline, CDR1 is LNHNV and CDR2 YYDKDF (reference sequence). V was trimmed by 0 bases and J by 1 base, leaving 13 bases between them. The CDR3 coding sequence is TGTGCCACCAGCAGAGATTCAGAGGGGTGGGCCAAAAACATTCAGTACTTC. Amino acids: CATSRDSEGWAKNIQYF. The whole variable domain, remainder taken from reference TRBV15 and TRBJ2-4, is DAMVIQNPRYQVTQFGKPVTLSCSQTLNHNVMYWYQQKSSQAPKLLFHYYDKDFNNEADTPDNFQSRRPNTSFCFLDIRSPGLGDTAMYLCATSRDSEGWAKNIQYFGAGTRLSVL.

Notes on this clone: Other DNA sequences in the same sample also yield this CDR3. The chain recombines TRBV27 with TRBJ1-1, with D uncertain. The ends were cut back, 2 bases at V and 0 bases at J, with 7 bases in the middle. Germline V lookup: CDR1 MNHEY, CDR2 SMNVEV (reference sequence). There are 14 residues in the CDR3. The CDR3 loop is CASSLGRLNTEAFF. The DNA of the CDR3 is TGTGCCAGCAGTTTAGGGCGGTTGAACACTGAAGCTTTCTTT.

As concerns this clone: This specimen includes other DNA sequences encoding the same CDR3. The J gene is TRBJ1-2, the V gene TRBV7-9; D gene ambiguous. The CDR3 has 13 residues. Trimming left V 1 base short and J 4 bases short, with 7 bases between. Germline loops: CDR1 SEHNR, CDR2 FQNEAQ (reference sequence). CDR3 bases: TGTGCCAGCAGCTTAGGGGGAAGCTATGGCTACACCTTC. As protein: CASSLGGSYGYTF.

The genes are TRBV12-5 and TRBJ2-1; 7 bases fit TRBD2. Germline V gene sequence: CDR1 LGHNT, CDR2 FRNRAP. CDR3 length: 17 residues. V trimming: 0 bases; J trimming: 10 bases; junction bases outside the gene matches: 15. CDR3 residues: CASGLVSATSMFSEQFF. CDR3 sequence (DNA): TGTGCTAGTGGTTTGGTAAGCGCGACTAGCATGTTCAGCGAGCAGTTCTTC.

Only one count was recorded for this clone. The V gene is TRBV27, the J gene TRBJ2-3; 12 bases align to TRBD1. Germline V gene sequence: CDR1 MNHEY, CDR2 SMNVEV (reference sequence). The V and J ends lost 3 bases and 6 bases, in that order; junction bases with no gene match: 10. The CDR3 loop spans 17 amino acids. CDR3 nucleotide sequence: TGTGCCAGCAGTTTGGCCGGGACAGGGGGCGCGGGGGATACGCAGTATTTT. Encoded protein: CASSLAGTGGAGDTQYF.

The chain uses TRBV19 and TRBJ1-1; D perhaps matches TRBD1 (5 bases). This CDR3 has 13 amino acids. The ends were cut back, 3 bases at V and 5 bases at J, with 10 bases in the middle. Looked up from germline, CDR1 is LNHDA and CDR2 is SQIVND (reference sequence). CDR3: CASSMQGWTEAFF. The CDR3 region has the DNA TGTGCCAGTAGTATGCAGGGATGGACTGAAGCTTTCTTT.